The rows below give T cell receptor beta chains drawn from one sample of a study of identical twins. TCRdb reprocessed the 5' RACE reads with MiXCR, giving one entry per CDR3 protein. The sample holds some 660,000 distinct CDR3 sequences, approximately 9% seen once. The data were also submitted as part of a second study, on yellow fever vaccine responses in identical twins.

The specimen sequenced was PBMCs. These receptors were obtained from a woman between 18 and 30 years old in good health. CDR3s include the opening cysteine and the closing phenylalanine or tryptophan. The D gene is left open where the match is weak. For some rows the clone size is stated as once, few or many, or as a class when expanded; others skip it.

v_call	clone_size	d_call	j_call	cdr3_aa	cdr3_nt
TRBV3-1	few	.	TRBJ2-7	CASSVGQNYEQYF	TGTGCCAGCAGCGTAGGTCAAAACTACGAGCAGTACTTC
TRBV27	.	.	TRBJ2-2	CASRPPRGELFF	TGTGCCAGCAGGCCCCCGCGGGGGGAGCTGTTTTTT
TRBV20-1	many	TRBD2	TRBJ2-7	CSATSGGVDEQYF	TGCAGTGCTACTAGCGGGGGGGTCGACGAGCAGTACTTC
TRBV20-1	few	.	TRBJ2-3	CSAVATRSTDTQYF	TGCAGTGCCGTCGCGACCCGTAGCACAGATACGCAGTATTTT
TRBV5-1	many	TRBD1	TRBJ2-1	CASSLARTGAVNEQFF	TGCGCCAGCAGCTTGGCCCGGACAGGGGCCGTCAATGAGCAGTTCTTC
TRBV12-3/TRBV12-4	many	.	TRBJ2-3	CASRPRGRLDTQYF	TGTGCCAGCAGACCCAGGGGAAGATTAGATACGCAGTATTTT
TRBV29-1	few	.	TRBJ2-7	CSATGYYEQYF	TGCAGCGCCACAGGGTACTACGAGCAGTACTTC
TRBV7-6	.	.	TRBJ1-1	CASSLYSGNPEAFF	TGTGCCAGCAGCTTATATTCGGGGAACCCTGAAGCTTTCTTT
TRBV6-4	.	.	TRBJ1-2	CASSENTFVSASYGYTF	TGTGCCAGCAGTGAAAATACTTTCGTGTCGGCGAGCTATGGCTACACCTTC
TRBV24-1	.	.	TRBJ2-5	CATGDFGKAQYF	TGTGCCACCGGTGATTTCGGTAAAGCCCAGTACTTC
TRBV10-3	.	.	TRBJ2-5	CAISESIRAETQYF	TGTGCCATCAGTGAGTCGATCCGGGCGGAGACCCAGTACTTC
TRBV20-1	few	.	TRBJ1-2	CSAKVTGGSYGYTF	TGCAGTGCTAAAGTGACAGGAGGAAGCTATGGCTACACCTTC
TRBV27	.	.	TRBJ2-5	CASCPASGTTF	TGTGCCAGTTGCCCGGCCTCCGGGACCACATTC
TRBV7-9	few	.	TRBJ2-1	CASSLGSSGANNEQFF	TGTGCCAGCAGCTTAGGCAGTAGCGGAGCGAACAATGAGCAGTTCTTC
TRBV20-1	many	.	TRBJ2-7	CSARGYLIDEQYF	TGCAGTGCTAGAGGGTATCTCATCGACGAGCAGTACTTC
TRBV7-9	few	.	TRBJ2-5	CASSLSANQETQYF	TGTGCCAGCAGCTTATCGGCAAACCAAGAGACCCAGTACTTC
TRBV30	few	TRBD1	TRBJ2-1	CAWSDDRGYNEQFF	TGTGCCTGGAGTGATGACAGGGGATACAATGAGCAGTTCTTC
TRBV27	few	.	TRBJ2-7	CASSLWGGEHEQYF	TGTGCCAGCAGTTTGTGGGGGGGCGAGCACGAGCAGTACTTC
TRBV11-2	.	.	TRBJ2-1	CASSLTDGNEQFF	TGTGCCAGCAGCTTAACGGACGGGAATGAGCAGTTCTTC
TRBV6-5	many	TRBD1	TRBJ1-1	CASSYFTGAEAFF	TGTGCCAGCAGTTATTTCACAGGGGCTGAAGCTTTCTTT
TRBV4-1	many	.	TRBJ2-7	CASSQVRDYEQYF	TGCGCCAGCAGCCAAGTGAGAGACTACGAGCAGTACTTC
TRBV28	few	.	TRBJ1-1	CASSLAGREGTEAFF	TGTGCCAGCAGTTTAGCGGGCAGGGAGGGCACTGAAGCTTTCTTT
TRBV15	few	.	TRBJ2-1	CATSRQYNEQFF	TGTGCCACCAGCAGACAGTACAATGAGCAGTTCTTC
TRBV19	many	TRBD1	TRBJ2-7	CASSGPTGEDWYEQYF	TGTGCCAGTAGTGGACCGACAGGGGAGGACTGGTACGAGCAGTACTTC
TRBV29-1	.	.	TRBJ2-2	CSVVASSGELFF	TGCAGCGTTGTAGCCAGCTCCGGGGAGCTGTTTTTT
TRBV12-3/TRBV12-4	.	.	TRBJ2-2	CASSSWGKGDTGELFF	TGTGCCAGCAGTTCGTGGGGGAAGGGTGACACCGGGGAGCTGTTTTTT
TRBV15	.	TRBD2	TRBJ2-5	CATSTNSGSGETQYF	TGTGCCACCAGCACCAATAGCGGGAGCGGAGAGACCCAGTACTTC
TRBV12-3/TRBV12-4	few	TRBD1	TRBJ2-4	CASSRPGTGVNIQYF	TGTGCCAGCAGTCGCCCCGGGACAGGGGTAAACATTCAGTACTTC
TRBV20-1	.	.	TRBJ2-2	CSARDQPVRDTGELFF	TGCAGTGCTAGAGATCAACCGGTCCGGGACACCGGGGAGCTGTTTTTT
TRBV20-1	few	.	TRBJ2-3	CSARDEFKTDPGRLTDTQYF	TGCAGTGCTAGAGATGAGTTCAAGACCGACCCCGGGAGACTCACAGATACGCAGTATTTT
TRBV5-1	.	TRBD1	TRBJ2-3	CASSLQGAPKDTQYF	TGCGCCAGCAGCTTACAGGGGGCGCCCAAAGATACGCAGTATTTT
TRBV11-2	.	.	TRBJ2-3	CASSLDYPYPPDTQYF	TGTGCCAGCAGCTTAGATTATCCCTACCCCCCAGATACGCAGTATTTT
TRBV2	many	.	TRBJ2-7	CASSEGTSYEQYF	TGTGCCAGCAGTGAAGGGACATCCTACGAGCAGTACTTC
TRBV6-1	many	TRBD2	TRBJ2-1	CASSETSGRYNEQFF	TGTGCCAGCAGCGAGACTAGCGGGAGATACAATGAGCAGTTCTTC
TRBV6-1	many	.	TRBJ1-1	CASSEAPGVVTEAFF	TGTGCCAGCAGTGAAGCGCCTGGGGTGGTAACTGAAGCTTTCTTT
TRBV7-2	.	.	TRBJ2-1	CASSLGTYDEQFF	TGTGCCAGCAGCTTAGGTACCTACGATGAGCAGTTCTTC
TRBV28	many	.	TRBJ2-1	CASSSPGYAQFF	TGTGCCAGCAGTTCCCCAGGGTACGCGCAGTTCTTC
TRBV10-3	few	TRBD2	TRBJ2-7	CATRTAGVYEQYF	TGTGCCACTCGGACGGCGGGGGTCTACGAGCAGTACTTC
TRBV2	many	TRBD2	TRBJ2-2	CASTKGVLAGGELFF	TGTGCCAGCACCAAAGGGGTACTAGCGGGCGGGGAGCTGTTTTTT
TRBV7-8	.	TRBD1	TRBJ2-7	CASGIQPDRTYEQYF	TGTGCCAGCGGCATACAACCGGACAGGACTTACGAGCAGTACTTC
TRBV5-4	.	TRBD2	TRBJ2-5	CASSPGLLRETQYF	TGTGCCAGCAGCCCGGGACTATTAAGGGAGACCCAGTACTTC
TRBV30	.	.	TRBJ2-7	CAWSVFGAYEQYF	TGTGCCTGGAGTGTATTCGGGGCCTACGAGCAGTACTTC
TRBV28	.	.	TRBJ2-7	CASSVDRTYEQYF	TGTGCCAGCAGTGTTGACAGAACCTACGAGCAGTACTTC
TRBV12-3/TRBV12-4	many	TRBD2	TRBJ2-3	CASSLASGTTDTQYF	TGTGCCAGCAGTCTCGCTAGCGGGACAACAGATACGCAGTATTTT
TRBV28	.	.	TRBJ2-1	CASSPAGLGGTNEQFF	TGTGCCAGCAGTCCCGCAGGGCTCGGGGGCACAAATGAGCAGTTCTTC